This paragraph reports one T cell receptor (beta chain). Original processing notes: Reference gene primer amplification yielded estimated nucleated cell counts. Produced via immunoSEQ multiplex PCR; TCRdb's table is partial and in-frame only. Clone size and V and J calls were adopted from that table, with D and trimming inferred from the DNA. The sample has tens of thousands of clones; 84% are singletons. The data were obtained in a study of blood T cell repertoires in COVID-19. Study-level information: Some COVID-19 samples were acute and others convalescent; all came from the United States, Italy and Spain. T cells, B-cell-depleted T cells, or PBMCs provided the cDNA or gDNA that served as material.

The CDR3 length is 17 residues. The trim removed 1 base at V and 4 bases at J, leaving 10 bases unmatched. Germline V CDR1 and CDR2: LNHNV, YYDKDF (reference sequence). The sequence was collected from a human donor in a cohort sampled during active COVID-19. The J gene is TRBJ2-3, the V gene TRBV15; 8 bases match TRBD2. Sequenced sample: peripheral blood. The CDR3 region is CATSRGALGGAADTQYF. CDR3 sequence (DNA): TGTGCCACCAGCAGAGGGGCCCTCGGGGGGGCCGCAGATACGCAGTATTTT. The full variable domain, with the rest looked up from reference TRBV15 and TRBJ2-3, is DAMVIQNPRYQVTQFGKPVTLSCSQTLNHNVMYWYQQKSSQAPKLLFHYYDKDFNNEADTPDNFQSRRPNTSFCFLDIRSPGLGDTAMYLCATSRGALGGAADTQYFGPGTRLTVL.